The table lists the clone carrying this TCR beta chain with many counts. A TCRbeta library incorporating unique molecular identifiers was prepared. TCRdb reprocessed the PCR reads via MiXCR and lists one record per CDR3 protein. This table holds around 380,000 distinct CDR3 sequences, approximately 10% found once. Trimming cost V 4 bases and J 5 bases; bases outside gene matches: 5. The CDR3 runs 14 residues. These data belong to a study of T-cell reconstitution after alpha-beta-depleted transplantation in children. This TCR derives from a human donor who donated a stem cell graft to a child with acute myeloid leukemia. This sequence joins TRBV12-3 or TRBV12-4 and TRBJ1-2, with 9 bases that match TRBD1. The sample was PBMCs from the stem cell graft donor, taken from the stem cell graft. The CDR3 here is CASSSRDRVYGYTF. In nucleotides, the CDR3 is TGTGCCAGCAGTTCCCGGGACAGGGTATATGGCTACACCTTC.